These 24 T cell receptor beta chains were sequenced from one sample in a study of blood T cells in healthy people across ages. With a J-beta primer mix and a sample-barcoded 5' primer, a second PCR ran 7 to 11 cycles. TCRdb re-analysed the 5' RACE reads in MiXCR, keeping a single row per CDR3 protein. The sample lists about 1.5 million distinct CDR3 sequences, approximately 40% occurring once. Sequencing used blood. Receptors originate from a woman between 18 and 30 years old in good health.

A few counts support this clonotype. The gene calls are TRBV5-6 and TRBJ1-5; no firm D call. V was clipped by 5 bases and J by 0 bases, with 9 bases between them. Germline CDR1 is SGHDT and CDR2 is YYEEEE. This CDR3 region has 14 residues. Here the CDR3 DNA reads TGTGCCAGCAGTCCGTACAATAGCAATCAGCCCCAGCATTTT. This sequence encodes CASSPYNSNQPQHF.

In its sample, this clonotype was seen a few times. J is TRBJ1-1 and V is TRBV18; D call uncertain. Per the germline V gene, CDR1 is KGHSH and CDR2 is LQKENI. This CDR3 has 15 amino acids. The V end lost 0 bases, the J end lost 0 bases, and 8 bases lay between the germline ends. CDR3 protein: CASSPPLTMNTEAFF. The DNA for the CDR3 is TGTGCCAGCTCACCACCGTTGACAATGAACACTGAAGCTTTCTTT.

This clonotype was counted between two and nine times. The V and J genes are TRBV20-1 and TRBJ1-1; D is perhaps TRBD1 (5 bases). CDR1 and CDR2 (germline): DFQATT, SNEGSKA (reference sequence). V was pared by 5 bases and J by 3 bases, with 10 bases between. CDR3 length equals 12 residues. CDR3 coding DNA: TGCAGTGCTGCCGGGACCGACACTGAAGCTTTCTTT. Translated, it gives CSAAGTDTEAFF.

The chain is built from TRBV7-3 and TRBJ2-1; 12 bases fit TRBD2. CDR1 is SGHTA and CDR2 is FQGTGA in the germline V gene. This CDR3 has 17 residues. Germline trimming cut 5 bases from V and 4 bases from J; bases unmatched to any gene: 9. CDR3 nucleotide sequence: TGTGCCAGCAGCCTAAACCCACTAGCGGGGGGATACAATGAGCAGTTCTTC. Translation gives CASSLNPLAGGYNEQFF.

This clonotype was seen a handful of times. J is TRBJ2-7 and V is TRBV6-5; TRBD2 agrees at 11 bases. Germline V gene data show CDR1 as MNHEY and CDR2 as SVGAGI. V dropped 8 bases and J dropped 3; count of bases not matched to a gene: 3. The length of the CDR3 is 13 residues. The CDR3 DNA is TGTGCCAGCCCGGGACTAGCGGACTACGAGCAGTACTTC. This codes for CASPGLADYEQYF.

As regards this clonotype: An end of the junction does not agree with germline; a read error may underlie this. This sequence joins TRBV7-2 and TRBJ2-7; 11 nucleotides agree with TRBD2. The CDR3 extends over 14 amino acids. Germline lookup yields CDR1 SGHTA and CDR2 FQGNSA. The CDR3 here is CASSLSGGAYGQYF. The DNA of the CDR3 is TGTGCCAGCAGCCTTAGCGGGGGGGCCTACGGGCAGTACTTC.

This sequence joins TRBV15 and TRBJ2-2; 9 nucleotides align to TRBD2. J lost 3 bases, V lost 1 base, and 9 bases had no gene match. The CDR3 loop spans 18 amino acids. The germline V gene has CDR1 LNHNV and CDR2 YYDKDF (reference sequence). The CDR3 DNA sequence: TGTGCCACCAGCAGAGGGGGACTAGCTATCGCGGACACCGGGGAGCTGTTTTTT. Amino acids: CATSRGGLAIADTGELFF.

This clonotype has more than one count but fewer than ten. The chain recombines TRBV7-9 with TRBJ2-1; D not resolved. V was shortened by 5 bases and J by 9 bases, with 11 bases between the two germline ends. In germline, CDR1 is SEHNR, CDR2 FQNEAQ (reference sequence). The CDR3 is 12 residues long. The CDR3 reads CASSPTLVEQFF. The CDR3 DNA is TGTGCCAGCAGCCCAACCTTAGTTGAGCAGTTCTTC. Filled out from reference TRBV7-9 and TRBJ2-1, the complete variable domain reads DTGVSQNPRHKITKRGQNVTFRCDPISEHNRLYWYRQTLGQGPEFLTYFQNEAQLEKSRLLSDRFSAERPKGSFSTLEIQRTEQGDSAMYLCASSPTLVEQFFGPGTRLTVL.

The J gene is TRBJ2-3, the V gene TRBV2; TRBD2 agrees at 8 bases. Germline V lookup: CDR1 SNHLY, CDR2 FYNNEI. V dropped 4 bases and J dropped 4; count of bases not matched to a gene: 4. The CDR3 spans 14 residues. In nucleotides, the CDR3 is TGTGCCAGCAGTGGGACTAGCCCTCCAGATACGCAGTATTTT. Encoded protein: CASSGTSPPDTQYF.

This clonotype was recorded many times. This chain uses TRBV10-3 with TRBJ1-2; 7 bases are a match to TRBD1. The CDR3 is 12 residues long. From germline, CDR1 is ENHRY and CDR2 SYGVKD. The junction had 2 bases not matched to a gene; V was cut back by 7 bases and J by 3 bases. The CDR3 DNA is TGTGCCATCACGCAGGGGGACTATGGCTACACCTTC. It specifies CAITQGDYGYTF.

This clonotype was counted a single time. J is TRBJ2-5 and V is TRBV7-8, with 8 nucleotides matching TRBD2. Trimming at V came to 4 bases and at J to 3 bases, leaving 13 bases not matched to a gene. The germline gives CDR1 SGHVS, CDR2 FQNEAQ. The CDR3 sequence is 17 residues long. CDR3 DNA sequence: TGTGCCAGCAGCTCCCATGAACGGGGAGCGGGAGAAGAGACCCAGTACTTC. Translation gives CASSSHERGAGEETQYF. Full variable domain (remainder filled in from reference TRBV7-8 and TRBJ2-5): GAGVSQSPRYKVAKRGQDVALRCDPISGHVSLFWYQQALGQGPEFLTYFQNEAQLDKSGLPSDRFFAERPEGSVSTLKIQRTQQEDSAVYLCASSSHERGAGEETQYFGPGTRLLVL.

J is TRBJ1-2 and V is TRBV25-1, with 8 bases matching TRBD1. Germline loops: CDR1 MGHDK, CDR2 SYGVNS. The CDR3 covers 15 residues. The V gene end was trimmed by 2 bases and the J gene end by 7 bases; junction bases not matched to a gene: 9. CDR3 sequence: CASSEPDRVGSGYTF. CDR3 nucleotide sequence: TGTGCCAGCAGTGAACCGGACAGGGTTGGGTCTGGCTACACCTTC.

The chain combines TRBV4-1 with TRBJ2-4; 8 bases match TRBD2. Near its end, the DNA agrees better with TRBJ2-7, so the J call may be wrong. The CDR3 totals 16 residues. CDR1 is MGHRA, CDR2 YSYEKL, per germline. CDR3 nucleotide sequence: TGCGCCAGCAGCCAAGATCCCGGGACTAGTGCCTACGAGCAGTACTTC. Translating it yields CASSQDPGTSAYEQYF.

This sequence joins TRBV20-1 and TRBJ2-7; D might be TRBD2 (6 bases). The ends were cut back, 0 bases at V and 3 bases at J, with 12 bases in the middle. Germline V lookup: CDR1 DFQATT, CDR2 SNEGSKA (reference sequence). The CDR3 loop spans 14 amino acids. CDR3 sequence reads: CSARDKGRDYEQYF. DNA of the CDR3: TGCAGTGCTAGAGATAAGGGGCGGGACTACGAGCAGTACTTC.

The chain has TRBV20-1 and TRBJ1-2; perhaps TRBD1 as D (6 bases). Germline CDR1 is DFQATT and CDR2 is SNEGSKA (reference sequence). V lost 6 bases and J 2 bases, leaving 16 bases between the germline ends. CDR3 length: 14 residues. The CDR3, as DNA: TGCAGTGCCAGCTGGGACAAACAAAACTATGGCTACACCTTC. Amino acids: CSASWDKQNYGYTF.

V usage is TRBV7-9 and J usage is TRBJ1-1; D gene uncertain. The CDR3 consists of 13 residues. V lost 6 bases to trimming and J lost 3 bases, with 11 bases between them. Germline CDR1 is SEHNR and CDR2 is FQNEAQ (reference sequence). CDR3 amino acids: CASRRDLDTEAFF. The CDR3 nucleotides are TGTGCCAGCAGGAGGGATTTAGACACTGAAGCTTTCTTT.

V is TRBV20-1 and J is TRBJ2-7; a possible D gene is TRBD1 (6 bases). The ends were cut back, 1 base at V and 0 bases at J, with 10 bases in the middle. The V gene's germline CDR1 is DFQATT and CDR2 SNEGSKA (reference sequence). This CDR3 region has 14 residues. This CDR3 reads CSARALQGSYEQYF. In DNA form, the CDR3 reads TGCAGTGCTAGAGCATTACAGGGCTCCTACGAGCAGTACTTC.

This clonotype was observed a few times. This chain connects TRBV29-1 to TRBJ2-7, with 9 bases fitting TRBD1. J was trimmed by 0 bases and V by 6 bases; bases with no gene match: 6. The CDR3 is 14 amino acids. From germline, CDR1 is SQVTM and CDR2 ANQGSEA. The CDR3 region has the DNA TGCAGCGTCACCGGGACAGGGTTCTCCTACGAGCAGTACTTC. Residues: CSVTGTGFSYEQYF.

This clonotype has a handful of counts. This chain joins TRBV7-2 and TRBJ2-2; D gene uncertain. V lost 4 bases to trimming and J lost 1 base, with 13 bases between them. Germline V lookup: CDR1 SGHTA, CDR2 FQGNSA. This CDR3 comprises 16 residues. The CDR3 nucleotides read TGTGCCAGCAGCTCGGATCAGCGAGGGAACACCGGGGAGCTGTTTTTT. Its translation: CASSSDQRGNTGELFF. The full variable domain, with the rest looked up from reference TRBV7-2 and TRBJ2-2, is GAGVSQSPSNKVTEKGKDVELRCDPISGHTALYWYRQSLGQGLEFLIYFQGNSAPDKSGLPSDRFSAERTGGSVSTLTIQRTQQEDSAVYLCASSSDQRGNTGELFFGEGSRLTVL.

CDR3 sequence reads: CASSEAPGGVGTDTQYF. DNA of the CDR3: TGTGCCAGCAGTGAAGCGCCGGGAGGGGTTGGCACAGATACGCAGTATTTT. This rearrangement joins TRBV6-1 to TRBJ2-3, with TRBD2 matching over 8 bases. This CDR3 is built from 17 residues. CDR1 MNHNS and CDR2 SASEGT come from the germline V gene. The V gene end was trimmed by 0 bases and the J gene end by 1 base; junction bases not matched to a gene: 6.

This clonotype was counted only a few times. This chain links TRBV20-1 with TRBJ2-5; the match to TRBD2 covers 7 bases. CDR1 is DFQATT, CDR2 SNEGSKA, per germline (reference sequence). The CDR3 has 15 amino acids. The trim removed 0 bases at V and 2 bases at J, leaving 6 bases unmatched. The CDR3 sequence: CSARDPASGQETQYF. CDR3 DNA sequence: TGCAGTGCTAGAGATCCGGCTAGCGGACAAGAGACCCAGTACTTC.

This CDR3 reads CASSLVRSDTEAFF. The CDR3 nucleotides are TGCGCCAGCAGCTTGGTCAGATCTGACACTGAAGCTTTCTTT. This chain links TRBV5-1 with TRBJ1-1; D unresolved. The V gene's germline CDR1 is SGHRS and CDR2 YFSETQ. With 0 bases removed from V and 3 bases from J, the gap between germline ends came to 9 bases. CDR3 length: 14 residues.

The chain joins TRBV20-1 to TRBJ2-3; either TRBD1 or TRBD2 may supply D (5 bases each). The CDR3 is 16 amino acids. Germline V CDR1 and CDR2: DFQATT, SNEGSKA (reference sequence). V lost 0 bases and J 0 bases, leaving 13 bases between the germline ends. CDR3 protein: CSAREQKGRSTDTQYF. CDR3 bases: TGCAGTGCTAGAGAACAAAAGGGACGCAGCACAGATACGCAGTATTTT.

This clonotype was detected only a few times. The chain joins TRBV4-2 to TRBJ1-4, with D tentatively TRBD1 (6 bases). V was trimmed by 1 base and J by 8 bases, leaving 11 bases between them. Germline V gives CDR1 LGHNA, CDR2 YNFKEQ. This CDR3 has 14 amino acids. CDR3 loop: CASSQGQGSEKLFF. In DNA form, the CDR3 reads TGTGCCAGCAGCCAAGGCCAGGGGAGCGAAAAACTGTTTTTT.